This passage covers 20 T cell receptor beta chains from one sample sequenced in a study of cytomegalovirus exposure and HLA in healthy donors. The PCR used 60 Vbeta and 13 Jbeta primers. Profiling relied on immunoSEQ multiplex PCR, and the TCRdb table lists in-frame clones only, not all of them. The table shows 120,000 to 150,000 clones, with approximately 80% occurring only once. Source material: PBMCs. Receptor source: a male donor in good health and CMV-seronegative.

The chain combines TRBV11-2 with TRBJ2-7, with 8 positions matching TRBD1. The germline V gene encodes CDR1 SGHAT and CDR2 FQNNGV. V lost 5 bases, J lost 3 bases, and 12 bases stayed unmatched. The CDR3 contains 16 residues. CDR3 nucleotides: TGTGCCAGCAGCCGCTTTATTTCCGGGACAGGCTACGAGCAGTACTTC. This translates into CASSRFISGTGYEQYF.

This clone occurred a few times. This sequence joins TRBV6-5 and TRBJ1-1; D uncertain. Trimming pared 8 bases from V and 0 bases from J, leaving 10 bases between. Germline lookup yields CDR1 MNHEY and CDR2 SVGAGI. The CDR3 has 13 residues. CDR3 nucleotides: TGTGCCAGCCTGAGGGATATGAACACTGAAGCTTTCTTT. It encodes CASLRDMNTEAFF.

V is TRBV18 and J is TRBJ1-6, with D possibly being TRBD1 (5 bases). The CDR3 contains 14 residues. Looked up from germline, CDR1 is KGHSH and CDR2 is LQKENI. The ends were cut back, 6 bases at V and 7 bases at J, with 13 bases in the middle. The CDR3 coding sequence is TGTGCCAGCTCGCTTCTCGACAGCAATTCACCCCTCCACTTT. This translates into CASSLLDSNSPLHF.

The gene calls are TRBV7-9 and TRBJ1-1; possibly TRBD1 for D (5 bases). Germline CDR1 and CDR2: SEHNR and FQNEAQ (reference sequence). With 5 bases removed from V and 9 bases from J, the gap between germline ends came to 16 bases. The CDR3 extends over 13 amino acids. CDR3 bases: TGTGCCAGCAGCCCTGACAGTACGCCCCAAGCTTTCTTT. Translated: CASSPDSTPQAFF.

The CDR3 sequence: CASSPQGTEQFF. In nucleotides, the CDR3 is TGTGCCAGCAGCCCGCAGGGGACTGAGCAGTTCTTC. This chain uses TRBV7-9 with TRBJ2-1; D is perhaps TRBD1 (6 bases). V gave up 5 bases and J gave up 9 bases, with 11 bases separating them. The CDR3 sequence is 12 residues long. Germline V gene sequence: CDR1 SEHNR, CDR2 FQNEAQ (reference sequence).

Concerning this clone: Other DNA sequences of this sample code for an identical CDR3. The chain joins TRBV30 to TRBJ2-7; unclear D gene. V was pared by 0 bases and J by 4 bases, with 4 bases between. Germline assignment: CDR1 GTSNPN and CDR2 SVGIG (reference sequence). This CDR3 has 11 amino acids. The CDR3 reads CAWSVRYEQYF. DNA of the CDR3: TGTGCCTGGAGTGTGCGGTACGAGCAGTACTTC. Full variable domain (missing parts from reference TRBV30 and TRBJ2-7): SQTIHQWPATLVQPVGSPLSLECTVEGTSNPNLYWYRQAAGRGLQLLFYSVGIGQISSEVPQNLSASRPQDRQFILSSKKLLLSDSGFYLCAWSVRYEQYFGPGTRLTVT.

V gene TRBV5-4 combines with J gene TRBJ2-5, with D possibly being TRBD2 (5 bases). Germline V gene lookup returns CDR1 SGHNT and CDR2 YYREEE (reference sequence). V was cut by 3 bases and J by 4 bases, with 13 bases left in between. The CDR3 consists of 14 residues. The CDR3 spells CASSYSKEGETQYF. The DNA of the CDR3 is TGTGCCAGCAGCTACAGCAAAGAGGGAGAGACCCAGTACTTC.

V usage is TRBV5-6 and J usage is TRBJ2-7, with D tentatively TRBD1 (6 bases). CDR1 and CDR2 (germline): SGHDT, YYEEEE. Trimming took off 4 bases at V and 4 bases at J, with 9 bases between the two ends. The CDR3 extends over 12 amino acids. The CDR3: CASSRDRYEQYF. Written as DNA, the CDR3 is TGTGCCAGCAGCCGCGACAGGTACGAGCAGTACTTC.

The J gene is TRBJ1-2, the V gene TRBV7-2; perhaps TRBD1 as D (5 bases). V lost 5 bases and J 5 bases, leaving 21 bases between the germline ends. This CDR3 comprises 16 residues. The germline V gene encodes CDR1 SGHTA and CDR2 FQGNSA. The CDR3 nucleotides read TGTGCCAGCAGCCCAACCGGGGGGAGGTTTATTTATGGCTACACCTTC. Amino acid sequence: CASSPTGGRFIYGYTF. Looking up the rest from reference TRBV7-2 and TRBJ1-2 gives the full variable domain: GAGVSQSPSNKVTEKGKDVELRCDPISGHTALYWYRQSLGQGLEFLIYFQGNSAPDKSGLPSDRFSAERTGGSVSTLTIQRTQQEDSAVYLCASSPTGGRFIYGYTFGSGTRLTVV.

A remark on this clone: A read error may produce the germline difference seen at one junction end. DNA of the CDR3: TGTTCCAGCAGCCATAACCCGGGAGGAGGAAACACCATATATTTT. Residues: CSSSHNPGGGNTIYF. The rearrangement links TRBV7-9 to TRBJ1-3; D is ambiguous. Germline assignment: CDR1 SEHNR and CDR2 FQNEAQ (reference sequence). This CDR3 comprises 15 residues.

The V call is TRBV6-5, the J call TRBJ1-2, with TRBD1 identical over 10 bases. Germline values: CDR1 MNHEY, CDR2 SVGAGI. Trimming removed 2 bases from V and 3 bases from J; junction bases left unmatched: 3. The CDR3 is 15 residues long. The CDR3 protein is CASSYTGTGDYGYTF. The CDR3 DNA sequence: TGTGCCAGCAGTTACACCGGGACAGGGGACTATGGCTACACCTTC.

The chain uses TRBV5-6 and TRBJ2-3, with TRBD2 matching over 9 bases. Trimming removed 0 bases from V and 6 bases from J; junction bases left unmatched: 14. Germline lookup yields CDR1 SGHDT and CDR2 YYEEEE. The CDR3 is 18 residues long. The CDR3 DNA reads as TGTGCCAGCAGCTTGGTAGACTACTACTTGCGGGGGGGGGATACGCAGTATTTT. Amino acid sequence: CASSLVDYYLRGGDTQYF.

CDR3 DNA sequence: TGTGCCAGCAGCTTCAGGGGAAAGCAGCCCCAGCATTTT. As protein: CASSFRGKQPQHF. This chain uses TRBV11-2 with TRBJ1-5; a possible D gene is TRBD1 (6 bases). V lost 3 bases and J lost 7, with 10 bases in between. Germline V CDR1 and CDR2: SGHAT, FQNNGV. There are 13 residues in the CDR3.

The rearrangement joins TRBV9 to TRBJ1-3; D gene unclear. Germline lookup yields CDR1 SGDLS and CDR2 YYNGEE. V lost 7 bases and J lost 0, with 14 bases in between. The CDR3 length is 15 residues. CDR3 coding DNA: TGTGCCAGCTGCCGAGACGGGGACTCTGGAAACACCATATATTTT. Its translation is CASCRDGDSGNTIYF.

This clone was counted a few times. The chain links TRBV7-2 to TRBJ1-5; 7 positions agree with TRBD1. CDR1 and CDR2 (germline): SGHTA, FQGNSA. V gave up 1 base and J gave up 4 bases; unmatched junction bases: 4. The CDR3 runs to 15 residues. CDR3 residues: CASSLGPGGNQPQHF. The DNA for the CDR3 is TGTGCCAGCAGCTTAGGACCAGGGGGAAATCAGCCCCAGCATTTT.

This clone came up once. The CDR3: CASSLMTGYNQPQHF. As DNA, the CDR3 is TGTGCCAGCAGTCTAATGACAGGTTACAATCAGCCCCAGCATTTT. The chain links TRBV2 to TRBJ1-5; weak D call: TRBD1 (6 bases). The CDR3 is made up of 15 amino acids. Germline CDR1 is SNHLY and CDR2 is FYNNEI. Between the trimmed V and J ends, which lost 5 bases and 3 bases, there was a span of 14 bases.

The chain is built from TRBV2 and TRBJ2-1, with TRBD2 matching over 14 bases. Germline V gene sequence: CDR1 SNHLY, CDR2 FYNNEI. V shed 8 bases and J 5 bases; nucleotides not matched to a gene: 5. CDR3 length: 15 residues. The CDR3 nucleotides are TGTGCCAGCCGGGGACTAGCGGGGGCCGACAATGAGCAGTTCTTC. As protein: CASRGLAGADNEQFF. The full variable domain, in which reference TRBV2 and TRBJ2-1 provide the parts outside the CDR3, is EPEVTQTPSHQVTQMGQEVILRCVPISNHLYFYWYRQILGQKVEFLVSFYNNEISEKSEIFDDQFSVERPDGSNFTLKIRSTKLEDSAMYFCASRGLAGADNEQFFGPGTRLTVL.

The chain has TRBV4-2 and TRBJ1-1; D gene unclear. The CDR3 covers 16 residues. Looked up from germline, CDR1 is LGHNA and CDR2 is YNFKEQ. Trimming stripped 5 bases from V and 3 bases from J, with 19 bases between. The CDR3, as DNA: TGTGCCAGCAGCGCCGGGTTTTCGAGTATGGACACTGAAGCTTTCTTT. This gives the protein CASSAGFSSMDTEAFF.

The V gene is TRBV30, the J gene TRBJ2-3; D unclear. V lost 2 bases and J 5 bases, leaving 5 bases between the germline ends. Germline CDR1 and CDR2: GTSNPN and SVGIG (reference sequence). This CDR3 is built from 11 residues. The CDR3 sequence: CAWSPGDTQYF. The DNA for the CDR3 is TGTGCCTGGAGTCCAGGAGATACGCAGTATTTT. Combining the CDR3 with reference TRBV30 and TRBJ2-3 gives the whole variable domain SQTIHQWPATLVQPVGSPLSLECTVEGTSNPNLYWYRQAAGRGLQLLFYSVGIGQISSEVPQNLSASRPQDRQFILSSKKLLLSDSGFYLCAWSPGDTQYFGPGTRLTVL.

CDR3 coding DNA: TGTGCCTGGAGTCCAGCGGGGACAGGGAGTAGAAACACCATATATTTT. It codes for CAWSPAGTGSRNTIYF. The chain uses TRBV30 and TRBJ1-3; 9 bases line up with TRBD1. CDR3 size: 16 residues. Trimming cost V 2 bases and J 5 bases; bases outside gene matches: 10. CDR1 GTSNPN and CDR2 SVGIG come from the germline V gene (reference sequence).